These T cell receptor beta chains were read from a single sample in a study of vaccination and CD4 T cells after COVID-19. No antigen is known for these receptors. TCRdb redid the calling of the PCR reads with MiXCR, one entry per CDR3 protein. This sample has around 13,000 distinct CDR3 sequences, with 52% found just once. Input material: CD4+ T cells from blood, cultured in vitro. The receptor set was obtained from a human donor who had recovered from COVID-19. CDR3s include the opening cysteine and the closing phenylalanine or tryptophan. A D gene is named only where the DNA matches it firmly. Only some rows state a clone size, as once, few, many or a class for expanded clones.

TRBV20-1	.	12	TRBJ2-5	once	TGCAGTGCCCCGCAGGATCAAGAGACCCAGTACTTC	CSAPQDQETQYF
TRBV6-5	.	14	TRBJ1-2	.	TGTGCCAGCAGTTTGAACGGAATCCCTCATGGCTACACCTTC	CASSLNGIPHGYTF
TRBV11-2	TRBD1	16	TRBJ2-5	.	TGTGCCAGCAGCTTTTTCCTCGGACAGGGGGGTGTGACCCAGTACTTC	CASSFFLGQGGVTQYF
TRBV30	TRBD2	14	TRBJ2-2	.	TGTGCCTGGAGGCCGGGACTAGGGGCAGGGGAGCTGTTTTTT	CAWRPGLGAGELFF
TRBV20-1	.	14	TRBJ2-1	.	TGCAGTGCTAGAGATCGTGTGGGTTTAAGGGAGCAGTTCTTC	CSARDRVGLREQFF
TRBV7-9	.	15	TRBJ1-1	.	TGTGCCAGCAGCCCCCACAGGGCCCTGAACACTGAAGCTTTCTTT	CASSPHRALNTEAFF
TRBV7-8	TRBD2	18	TRBJ2-1	once	TGTGCCAGCAGCTTCCCCTCGGTTAGCGGGGGCTCCTACAATGAGCAGTTCTTC	CASSFPSVSGGSYNEQFF
TRBV2	.	15	TRBJ1-5	.	TGTGCCAGCAGTGATTGGAGGTATAGCAATCAGCCCCAGCATTTT	CASSDWRYSNQPQHF
TRBV28	.	15	TRBJ2-5	.	TGTGCCAGCAGTTCCTTCTGGGGGCGCGTGCGGACCCAGTACTTC	CASSSFWGRVRTQYF
TRBV11-3	.	13	TRBJ1-6	.	TGTGCCAGCAGCAGTAGCGGGATCTCACCCCTCCACTTT	CASSSSGISPLHF
TRBV21-1	.	14	TRBJ2-3	.	TGTGCCAGCAGCACCGAGGACTGCACAGATACGCAGTATTTT	CASSTEDCTDTQYF
TRBV28	TRBD2	13	TRBJ2-7	.	TGTGCCAGCACACCGGGGGGGCTCTACGAGCAGTACTTC	CASTPGGLYEQYF
TRBV19	.	12	TRBJ2-3	few	TGTGCCAGTAGTATCCCGGCAGATACGCAGTATTTT	CASSIPADTQYF
TRBV9	.	13	TRBJ2-7	.	TGTGCCAGCAGCGTAACCCCCCTCTACGAGCAGTACTTC	CASSVTPLYEQYF
TRBV30	.	11	TRBJ1-5	.	TGTGCCTGGAGTGTAGGCCAGCCCCAGCATTTT	CAWSVGQPQHF
TRBV6-2/TRBV6-3	TRBD1	17	TRBJ2-7	.	TGTGCCAGCAGTTACTCCCTAAACAGGGGGAGCTCCTACGAGCAGTACTTC	CASSYSLNRGSSYEQYF
TRBV5-4	.	14	TRBJ2-5	.	TGTGCCAGCAGCTTGGCCGACAGGCAAGAGACCCAGTACTTC	CASSLADRQETQYF
TRBV19	TRBD1	13	TRBJ2-7	.	TGTGCCAGTAGTCGGGACAGGGGGTCCGAGCAGTACTTC	CASSRDRGSEQYF
TRBV10-3	.	14	TRBJ2-2	.	TGTGCCATCAATAGCGGAACGAACACCGGGGAGCTGTTTTTT	CAINSGTNTGELFF
TRBV6-1	TRBD1	15	TRBJ2-5	.	TGTGCCAGCAGTGAACAAGGGGACAGGGTTGAGACCCAGTACTTC	CASSEQGDRVETQYF
TRBV15	TRBD1	15	TRBJ1-4	.	TGTGCCACCAGCAGAGATGACAGGGTAGGGGAAAAACTGTTTTTT	CATSRDDRVGEKLFF
TRBV6-2/TRBV6-3	.	13	TRBJ2-1	.	TGTGCCAGCAGTGTTGACACTCACAATGAGCAGTTCTTC	CASSVDTHNEQFF
TRBV6-1	.	12	TRBJ1-1	few	TGTGCCAGCAGTGAAGCAGTAACTGAAGCTTTCTTT	CASSEAVTEAFF
TRBV24-1	TRBD2	15	TRBJ2-5	.	TGTGCCACCAGAAGGACTAGCGGGAGTAGGGAGACCCAGTACTTC	CATRRTSGSRETQYF
TRBV7-8	TRBD1	15	TRBJ1-2	.	TGTGCCAGCAGCTTCGGGACAGGGGGTGGCTATGGCTACACCTTC	CASSFGTGGGYGYTF
TRBV2	.	13	TRBJ1-6	few	TGTGCCAGCAGCCGGGACACCAATTCACCCCTCCACTTT	CASSRDTNSPLHF
TRBV7-6	.	13	TRBJ2-1	once	TGTGCCAGCAGCCTAACCAATGGCAATGAGCAGTTCTTC	CASSLTNGNEQFF
TRBV28	TRBD2	19	TRBJ2-3	.	TGTGCCAGCAGTTTGTTTGCGGGAGGGCGGGGGACGAGCACAGATACGCAGTATTTT	CASSLFAGGRGTSTDTQYF
TRBV7-3	.	13	TRBJ2-3	medium-sized	TGTGCCAGCAGCCTGGGAAGTACAGATACGCAGTATTTT	CASSLGSTDTQYF
TRBV20-1	TRBD1	16	TRBJ1-5	medium-sized	TGCAGTGCTAGAGCCACAGGGGGAGGAAGCAATCAGCCCCAGCATTTT	CSARATGGGSNQPQHF
TRBV5-6	.	15	TRBJ1-2	once	TGTGCCAGCAGCGTAGGATTCACAGGGAACTATGGCTACACCTTC	CASSVGFTGNYGYTF
TRBV20-1	.	16	TRBJ2-1	medium-sized	TGCAGTGCTAGGGGGAGCGGGCTGAACTCCTACAATGAGCAGTTCTTC	CSARGSGLNSYNEQFF
TRBV6-1	TRBD2	12	TRBJ2-5	.	TGTGCCAGCAGTGGGACTAGCGGGGCCCAGTACTTC	CASSGTSGAQYF
TRBV6-1	TRBD1	13	TRBJ2-7	few	TGTGCCAGCAGGACGACAGGGGCGGGCGAGCAGTACTTC	CASRTTGAGEQYF
TRBV10-3	.	11	TRBJ1-1	.	TGTGCCATCTCTAGAGGGACTGAAGCTTTCTTT	CAISRGTEAFF
TRBV5-1	.	16	TRBJ2-3	once	TGCGCCAGCAGCGCCGTCTTGCGGGCAAGCACAGATACGCAGTATTTT	CASSAVLRASTDTQYF
TRBV20-1	.	13	TRBJ2-5	.	TGCAGTGCTAGAGATCATATTGGTTTACCCCAGTACTTC	CSARDHIGLPQYF
TRBV6-1	.	13	TRBJ2-7	few	TGTGCCAGCAACAGGGCAGGCGCCTACGAGCAGTACTTC	CASNRAGAYEQYF